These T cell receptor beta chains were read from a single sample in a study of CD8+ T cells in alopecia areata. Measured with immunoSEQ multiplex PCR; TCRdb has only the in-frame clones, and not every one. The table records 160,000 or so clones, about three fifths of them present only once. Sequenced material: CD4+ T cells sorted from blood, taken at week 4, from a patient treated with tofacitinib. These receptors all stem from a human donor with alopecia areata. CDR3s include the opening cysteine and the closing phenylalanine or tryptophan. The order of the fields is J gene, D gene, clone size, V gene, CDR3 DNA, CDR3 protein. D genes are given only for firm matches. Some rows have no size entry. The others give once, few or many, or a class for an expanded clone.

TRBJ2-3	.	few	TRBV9	TGTGCCAGCACTACCGGAGCTAGTGAGGCAGATACGCAGTATTTT	CASTTGASEADTQYF
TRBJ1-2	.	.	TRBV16	TGTGCCAGCAGCCCCTCGTTACATGGCTACACCTTC	CASSPSLHGYTF
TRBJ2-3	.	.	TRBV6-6	TGTGCCAGCACTGTGCGGGGGCGCACAGATACGCAGTATTTT	CASTVRGRTDTQYF
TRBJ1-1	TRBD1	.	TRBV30	TGTGCCTGGAGCCCGACAGGGGCTGAAGCTTTCTTT	CAWSPTGAEAFF
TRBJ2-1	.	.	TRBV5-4	TGTGCCAGCAGCTCCCCGGGCAATGAGCAGTTCTTC	CASSSPGNEQFF
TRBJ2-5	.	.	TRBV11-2	TGTGCCAGCAGCTTATCCCCTGCTCGGGGAGAGACCCAGTACTTC	CASSLSPARGETQYF
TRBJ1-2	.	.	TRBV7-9	TGTGCCAGCAGCCCCGAGGGAACAGGGCGGATCTATGGCTACACCTTC	CASSPEGTGRIYGYTF
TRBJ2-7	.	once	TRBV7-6	TGTGCCAGCACTGTGTTCGTCGGGGGCGAGCAGTACTTC	CASTVFVGGEQYF
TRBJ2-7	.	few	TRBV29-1	TGCAGCGTTGTTAGGGATAATCACGAGCAGTACTTC	CSVVRDNHEQYF
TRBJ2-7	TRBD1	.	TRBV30	TGTGCCGGGGCCCGGGACAGCATTTACGAGCAGTACTTC	CAGARDSIYEQYF
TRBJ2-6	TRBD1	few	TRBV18	TGTGCCAGCTCACCGACCGGGACAGGGAACTCTGGGGCCAACGTCCTGACTTTC	CASSPTGTGNSGANVLTF
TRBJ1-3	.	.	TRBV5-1	TGCGCCAGCAGCTTGGGTTACAGAGCCTCTGGAAACACCATATATTTT	CASSLGYRASGNTIYF
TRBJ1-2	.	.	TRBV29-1	TGCAGCGTTGAGGTTCAACTGGGGGAAGGCTACACCTTC	CSVEVQLGEGYTF
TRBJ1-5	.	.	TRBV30	TGTGCCATCTCGTCCGGGCCGAATCAGCCCCAGCATTTT	CAISSGPNQPQHF
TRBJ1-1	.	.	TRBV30	TGTGCCTGGAGTGTATGGGGGGTGAACACTGAAGCTTTCTTT	CAWSVWGVNTEAFF
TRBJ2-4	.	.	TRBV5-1	TGCGCCAGCAGCTTGGCCCCGGGAAACATTCAGTACTTC	CASSLAPGNIQYF
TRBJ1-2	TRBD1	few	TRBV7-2	TGTGCCAGCAGCCAGAGCACAGGGGGCCTCGTTGGCTACACCTTC	CASSQSTGGLVGYTF